The 24 T cell receptor beta chains below come from one sample, sequenced in a study of T cell repertoires in aging, cancer and after chemotherapy. TRB rearrangements spanning V, D and J were amplified using mixed TRB-A/B primers. TCRdb itself ran the multiplex PCR reads through MiXCR, one entry per CDR3 protein. The sample lists about 12,000 distinct CDR3 sequences, 31% seen once, with around 9.1% in the top ten. The template was genomic DNA from peripheral blood, not RNA. What was sequenced was blood. The origin of the receptors is a human donor in good health. The donor label of this sample is uncertain.

The chain recombines TRBV30 with TRBJ1-1; D is uncertain. Germline CDR1 GTSNPN, CDR2 SVGIG (reference sequence). The CDR3 has 16 residues. Deletions cut 3 bases from V and 1 base from J, with 18 bases between. Here the CDR3 reads CAWRSGYRLPNTEAFF. CDR3 DNA sequence: TGTGCCTGGAGGTCTGGGTACAGACTTCCGAACACTGAAGCTTTCTTT.

The chain has TRBV5-6 and TRBJ2-2; D unclear. V was clipped by 0 bases and J by 3 bases, with 6 bases between them. The CDR3 covers 14 residues. Germline V gene lookup returns CDR1 SGHDT and CDR2 YYEEEE. The CDR3 region has the DNA TGTGCCAGCAGCTTGGGCACCTACACCGGGGAGCTGTTTTTT. This encodes CASSLGTYTGELFF.

Relative to its sample, this clonotype is medium-sized (0.01 to 0.1%). The chain links TRBV11-1 to TRBJ2-3, with 9 bases matching TRBD1. Per germline, CDR1 SGHAT and CDR2 FQDESV (reference sequence). The V segment lost 4 bases and the J segment 8 bases; nucleotides outside the gene matches: 7. This CDR3 is 14 amino acids long. The CDR3 protein is CASSSSGQGRTQYF. The CDR3 coding sequence is TGTGCCAGCAGCTCATCGGGACAGGGACGTACGCAGTATTTT.

This clonotype is medium-sized (0.01 to 0.1%) in the sample. This chain joins TRBV19 and TRBJ2-7; 7 bases line up with TRBD1. This CDR3 spans 15 amino acids. J lost 8 bases, V lost 1 base, and 11 bases had no gene match. Per the germline V gene, CDR1 is LNHDA and CDR2 is SQIVND (reference sequence). The CDR3 reads CASSIAGGQVNKQYF. The CDR3 bases are TGTGCCAGTAGTATAGCTGGCGGACAGGTTAACAAGCAGTACTTC. The full variable domain, with the rest looked up from reference TRBV19 and TRBJ2-7, is DGGITQSPKYLFRKEGQNVTLSCEQNLNHDAMYWYRQDPGQGLRLIYYSQIVNDFQKGDIAEGYSVSREKKESFPLTVTSAQKNPTAFYLCASSIAGGQVNKQYFGPGTRLTVT.

To note about this clonotype: Sequence at one end of the junction differs from germline and may be a read error. The chain couples TRBV6-5 to TRBJ2-6; D call uncertain. The germline V gene has CDR1 MNHEY and CDR2 SVGAGI. The length of the CDR3 is 16 residues. As DNA, the CDR3 is TGTACCAGCAGTTTGTGGTCAGGCTCTGGGGCCAACGTCCTGACTTTC. Translated: CTSSLWSGSGANVLTF.

This clonotype is medium-sized. This chain uses TRBV18 with TRBJ2-3, with D unclear. The CDR3 is 11 amino acids. The V gene's germline CDR1 is KGHSH and CDR2 LQKENI. V lost 2 bases, J lost 4 bases, and 1 base lay in between. CDR3 protein: CASSPSDTQYF. CDR3 DNA sequence: TGTGCCAGCTCACCATCAGATACGCAGTATTTT.

This clonotype was seen a few times. The J gene is TRBJ1-6, the V gene TRBV6-5; D not resolved. Germline V gene lookup returns CDR1 MNHEY and CDR2 SVGAGI. The V gene lost 2 bases and the J gene lost 9 bases, with 8 bases spanning the gap. This CDR3 contains 13 residues. The CDR3 spells CASSYMEISPLHF. The CDR3 coding sequence is TGTGCCAGCAGTTACATGGAGATTTCACCCCTCCACTTT.

The V and J genes are TRBV12-3 or TRBV12-4 and TRBJ2-3, with 12 bases that match TRBD2. The V and J ends lost 6 bases and 4 bases, in that order; junction bases with no gene match: 5. The CDR3 sequence is 15 residues long. The CDR3 nucleotides are TGTGCCAGCAGAACTCCTAGCGGGGGGGCAGATACGCAGTATTTT. Translation gives CASRTPSGGADTQYF.

The V call is TRBV6-5, the J call TRBJ1-1; tentative D call: TRBD1 (6 bases). V was clipped by 6 bases and J by 0 bases, with 11 bases between them. The CDR3 is made up of 14 amino acids. Germline CDR1 MNHEY, CDR2 SVGAGI. CDR3 in DNA: TGTGCCAGCAGACTGAGGGGGGTGAACACTGAAGCTTTCTTT. The encoded protein is CASRLRGVNTEAFF.

This rearrangement joins TRBV18 to TRBJ1-2; D gene unclear. The CDR3 is made up of 13 amino acids. The ends were cut back, 6 bases at V and 1 base at J, with 9 bases in the middle. From germline, CDR1 is KGHSH and CDR2 LQKENI. The CDR3 sequence: CASSPDFNYGYTF. The CDR3, as DNA: TGTGCCAGCTCCCCCGACTTTAACTATGGCTACACCTTC.

Judged by abundance, this clonotype is medium-sized (0.01 to 0.1%). The V gene is TRBV29-1, the J gene TRBJ2-1, with D perhaps TRBD1 (5 bases). The V and J ends lost 0 bases and 9 bases respectively, with 18 bases between them. The CDR3 loop spans 15 amino acids. CDR1 and CDR2 from the germline V gene are SQVTM and ANQGSEA. The chain's CDR3 is CSVEDTLQGPGEQFF. The CDR3 DNA reads TGCAGCGTTGAAGACACCCTGCAGGGTCCGGGTGAGCAGTTCTTC.

This clonotype came up a few times. The gene calls are TRBV12-3 or TRBV12-4 and TRBJ2-5, with 8 bases identical to TRBD2. V lost 4 bases, J lost 5 bases, and 0 bases stayed unmatched. This CDR3 region has 12 residues. CDR3 sequence reads: CASSWTSETQYF. The CDR3 nucleotides are TGTGCCAGCAGTTGGACTAGCGAGACCCAGTACTTC.

This clonotype showed up just a few times. The V gene is TRBV12-3 or TRBV12-4, the J gene TRBJ1-6; 11 bases are shared with TRBD1. V was clipped by 8 bases and J by 10 bases; unmatched bases: 4. The CDR3 is 13 residues long. CDR3 nucleotide sequence: TGTGCCAGCGGAGGGACAGGGGGATCACCCCTCCACTTT. It specifies CASGGTGGSPLHF.

This clonotype turned up a few times. The chain has TRBV5-1 and TRBJ1-6, with 10 bases identical to TRBD1. J gave up 7 bases and V 0 bases, and 1 base lay outside the gene matches. Germline V CDR1 and CDR2: SGHRS, YFSETQ. The CDR3 is 15 residues long. CDR3 region: CASSLGGQGNSPLHF. The CDR3 bases are TGCGCCAGCAGCTTGGGGGGACAGGGGAATTCACCCCTCCACTTT.

The chain carries TRBV4-2 and TRBJ1-2; D perhaps matches TRBD1 (6 bases). The CDR3 has 15 amino acids. The ends were cut back, 0 bases at V and 7 bases at J, with 15 bases in the middle. The germline V gene has CDR1 LGHNA and CDR2 YNFKEQ. This CDR3 is CASSQDKGGGLGYTF. CDR3 nucleotide sequence: TGTGCCAGCAGCCAAGATAAGGGGGGGGGGCTTGGCTACACCTTC.

Within the sample, this clonotype is medium-sized. The rearrangement links TRBV19 to TRBJ2-3; a weak D match, TRBD1 (5 bases). Trimming stripped 4 bases from V and 1 base from J, with 12 bases between. This CDR3 has 15 residues. Germline lookup yields CDR1 LNHDA and CDR2 SQIVND (reference sequence). CDR3 loop: CASSKLGRGTDTQYF. CDR3 nucleotide sequence: TGTGCCAGTAGTAAGTTGGGCAGGGGCACAGATACGCAGTATTTT.

This clonotype is deemed medium-sized. V usage is TRBV6-5 and J usage is TRBJ2-5, with 7 bases lining up with TRBD1. V was clipped by 5 bases and J by 1 base; unmatched bases: 7. Germline V gene sequence: CDR1 MNHEY, CDR2 SVGAGI. The CDR3 consists of 15 residues. The CDR3 region has the DNA TGTGCCAGCAGTCTACAAACAGGGGCCCAAGAGACCCAGTACTTC. This encodes CASSLQTGAQETQYF.

Judged by abundance, this clonotype is medium-sized. V gene TRBV15 combines with J gene TRBJ2-1, with TRBD1 matching 8 bases. Trimming at V came to 2 bases and at J to 10 bases, leaving 10 bases not matched to a gene. Looked up from germline, CDR1 is LNHNV and CDR2 is YYDKDF (reference sequence). This CDR3 comprises 15 residues. For the CDR3, the DNA is TGTGCCACCAGCAGACAAATCACGACAGGGGAAGAGCAGTTCTTC. This sequence encodes CATSRQITTGEEQFF.

By proportion, this clonotype is medium-sized. The chain is built from TRBV30 and TRBJ1-2; D possibly corresponds to TRBD1 (6 bases). CDR3 length equals 16 residues. Germline loops: CDR1 GTSNPN, CDR2 SVGIG (reference sequence). Trimming stripped 0 bases from V and 2 bases from J, with 16 bases between. CDR3 in amino acids: CAWSVRRTVGNYGYTF. The DNA of the CDR3 is TGTGCCTGGAGTGTACGAAGGACAGTTGGAAACTATGGCTACACCTTC.

Note on this clonotype: A much larger clone lies a single base off, so this may be a read error. The chain has TRBV6-2 or TRBV6-3 and TRBJ1-5, with D possibly being TRBD1 (5 bases). Between the trimmed V and J ends, which lost 9 bases and 3 bases, there was a span of 12 bases. CDR1 and CDR2 (germline): MNHEY, SVGEGT. The CDR3 sequence is 13 residues long. The CDR3 protein is CARAQGHNQPQHF. CDR3 DNA sequence: TGTGCCAGAGCCCAGGGCCACAATCAGCCCCAGCATTTT.

This clonotype is medium-sized (0.01 to 0.1%). The chain carries TRBV6-4 and TRBJ2-3, with 7 bases matching TRBD2. Trimming cost V 0 bases and J 0 bases; bases outside gene matches: 0. The CDR3 is 15 residues long. Germline V lookup: CDR1 MRHNA, CDR2 SNTAGT. The CDR3 loop reads CASSDSGGSTDTQYF. Here the CDR3 DNA reads TGTGCCAGCAGTGACTCGGGGGGGAGCACAGATACGCAGTATTTT.

This clonotype was seen more than once but under ten times. This chain joins TRBV18 and TRBJ1-1; D is possibly TRBD1 (5 bases). The CDR3 loop spans 14 amino acids. V lost 4 bases, J lost 0 bases, and 9 bases lay in between. The germline CDR1 and CDR2 sequences are KGHSH and LQKENI. The CDR3 bases are TGTGCCAGCTCACTCGGGACCGTGAACACTGAAGCTTTCTTT. This gives the protein CASSLGTVNTEAFF.

As regards this clonotype: The junction departs from the called germline gene at one end, perhaps through a read error. V usage is TRBV19 and J usage is TRBJ2-5, with 9 bases fitting TRBD1. CDR3 size: 13 residues. Germline assignment: CDR1 LNHDA and CDR2 SQIVND (reference sequence). CDR3 residues: CASSVDRGETQYF. CDR3 sequence (DNA): TGTGCCAGTAGTGTAGACAGGGGGGAGACCCAGTACTTC.

By frequency in the sample, this clonotype is medium-sized. In DNA, the CDR3 is TGTGCCAGCAGTGAAGGTCCATGGACTGAAGCTTTCTTT. Translated, it gives CASSEGPWTEAFF. This rearrangement joins TRBV6-1 to TRBJ1-1; D gene uncertain. Germline V gene data show CDR1 as MNHNS and CDR2 as SASEGT. The CDR3 has 13 residues. Trimming left V 1 base short and J 5 bases short, with 8 bases between.